A selection of T cell receptor beta chains follows, all from one sample in a study of shared clonotypes between healthy human individuals. The assay was immunoSEQ multiplex PCR, and TCRdb's table has in-frame clones only and misses some. The profile shows 400,000 to 600,000 clones, roughly 83% of them singletons. The specimen was PBMCs. Source of these receptors: a woman in her 40s in good health. Some clones in this sample may be carry-over from other donors' samples. Each CDR3 is given with its conserved first and last residue. Fields, in order: CDR3 protein, CDR3 DNA, D gene, clone size, J gene, V gene. The D gene is left open where the match is weak. The listing skips clone size in some rows; elsewhere it reads once, few, many or a size class.

cdr3_aa: CASSLGGWDEKLFF
cdr3_nt: TGTGCCAGCAGCTTGGGGGGCTGGGATGAAAAACTGTTTTTT
d_call: -
clone_size: -
j_call: TRBJ1-4
v_call: TRBV5-6

cdr3_aa: CSAARDYPQYF
cdr3_nt: TGCAGTGCCGCACGGGACTATCCGCAGTATTTT
d_call: TRBD2
clone_size: -
j_call: TRBJ2-3
v_call: TRBV20-1

cdr3_aa: CASSRSGLRNYGYTF
cdr3_nt: TGTGCCAGCAGCCGATCGGGACTCCGGAACTATGGCTACACCTTC
d_call: -
clone_size: -
j_call: TRBJ1-2
v_call: TRBV28

cdr3_aa: CASRSPSGRAHEQYF
cdr3_nt: TGTGCAAGTCGCTCCCCCAGCGGGAGGGCCCACGAGCAGTACTTC
d_call: -
clone_size: -
j_call: TRBJ2-7
v_call: TRBV12-2

cdr3_aa: CASSKGGRNGELFF
cdr3_nt: TGTGCCAGCAGCAAAGGGGGCAGGAACGGGGAGCTGTTTTTT
d_call: TRBD1
clone_size: once
j_call: TRBJ2-2
v_call: TRBV27

cdr3_aa: CASSPRGGNQPQHF
cdr3_nt: TGTGCCAGCAGCCCACGAGGGGGGAATCAGCCCCAGCATTTT
d_call: -
clone_size: -
j_call: TRBJ1-5
v_call: TRBV9

cdr3_aa: CASGENSPLHF
cdr3_nt: TGTGCCAGCGGCGAGAATTCACCCCTCCACTTT
d_call: -
clone_size: -
j_call: TRBJ1-6
v_call: TRBV11-2

cdr3_aa: CASSPITSSYNEQFF
cdr3_nt: TGCGCCAGCAGCCCGATAACAAGCTCCTACAATGAGCAGTTCTTC
d_call: -
clone_size: -
j_call: TRBJ2-1
v_call: TRBV5-1

cdr3_aa: CAISEPLVDYGYTF
cdr3_nt: TGTGCCATCAGTGAACCCCTGGTTGACTATGGCTACACCTTC
d_call: -
clone_size: -
j_call: TRBJ1-2
v_call: TRBV10-3

cdr3_aa: CASSLAGEGDTQYF
cdr3_nt: TGTGCCAGCAGCTTAGCTGGCGAGGGAGATACGCAGTATTTT
d_call: -
clone_size: -
j_call: TRBJ2-3
v_call: TRBV11-1

cdr3_aa: CASSPGGSNQPQHF
cdr3_nt: TGTGCCAGCAGTCCGGGTGGAAGCAATCAGCCCCAGCATTTT
d_call: -
clone_size: -
j_call: TRBJ1-5
v_call: TRBV28

cdr3_aa: CASSQGKGRFAEAFF
cdr3_nt: TGTGCCAGCAGCCAAGGGAAAGGGCGCTTCGCTGAAGCTTTCTTT
d_call: -
clone_size: -
j_call: TRBJ1-1
v_call: TRBV4-2

cdr3_aa: CASSLSWGGSTGNTIYF
cdr3_nt: TGTGCCAGCAGCTTAAGCTGGGGGGGCAGTACTGGAAACACCATATATTTT
d_call: -
clone_size: many
j_call: TRBJ1-3
v_call: TRBV7-2

cdr3_aa: CASSQSTGGGETQYF
cdr3_nt: TGTGCCAGCAGCCAATCAACAGGGGGCGGAGAGACCCAGTACTTC
d_call: TRBD1
clone_size: -
j_call: TRBJ2-5
v_call: TRBV4-2

cdr3_aa: CASSFSQGGVGGELFF
cdr3_nt: TGTGCCAGCAGTTTCTCGCAGGGTGGTGTTGGCGGGGAGCTGTTTTTT
d_call: -
clone_size: -
j_call: TRBJ2-2
v_call: TRBV27

cdr3_aa: CASSLEQGYGEQFF
cdr3_nt: TGTGCCAGCAGCTTGGAACAGGGGTACGGGGAGCAGTTCTTC
d_call: TRBD1
clone_size: -
j_call: TRBJ2-1
v_call: TRBV5-4

cdr3_aa: CAWSVRLNTEAFF
cdr3_nt: TGTGCCTGGAGTGTAAGGTTGAACACTGAAGCTTTCTTT
d_call: -
clone_size: once
j_call: TRBJ1-1
v_call: TRBV30

cdr3_aa: CASSLGLAGRQTQYF
cdr3_nt: TGTGCCAGCAGCTTGGGACTAGCGGGACGACAGACCCAGTACTTC
d_call: TRBD2
clone_size: -
j_call: TRBJ2-5
v_call: TRBV7-2

cdr3_aa: CASRTLDTAEAFF
cdr3_nt: TGTGCCAGCAGAACCCTGGACACAGCTGAAGCTTTCTTT
d_call: -
clone_size: few
j_call: TRBJ1-1
v_call: TRBV6-5

cdr3_aa: CSVDWKTQYF
cdr3_nt: TGCAGCGTTGACTGGAAGACCCAGTACTTC
d_call: -
clone_size: -
j_call: TRBJ2-5
v_call: TRBV29-1

cdr3_aa: CASTRESGSGETQYF
cdr3_nt: TGTGCCAGCACTCGAGAAAGCGGGAGTGGAGAGACCCAGTACTTC
d_call: TRBD2
clone_size: -
j_call: TRBJ2-5
v_call: TRBV2

cdr3_aa: CASSGTSGQETQYF
cdr3_nt: TGTGCCAGCAGCGGGACTAGCGGGCAAGAGACCCAGTACTTC
d_call: TRBD2
clone_size: -
j_call: TRBJ2-5
v_call: TRBV6-1

cdr3_aa: CASSLAPTGEANTGELFF
cdr3_nt: TGTGCCAGCAGTCTCGCCCCGACAGGGGAGGCGAACACCGGGGAGCTGTTTTTT
d_call: TRBD1
clone_size: -
j_call: TRBJ2-2
v_call: TRBV25-1

cdr3_aa: CASRLSGSRTDTQYF
cdr3_nt: TGTGCCAGCAGGCTTAGCGGGAGTCGGACAGATACGCAGTATTTT
d_call: TRBD2
clone_size: -
j_call: TRBJ2-3
v_call: TRBV7-3

cdr3_aa: CASSFTVHYLSNQPQHF
cdr3_nt: TGTGCCAGTAGTTTCACAGTCCACTACCTTAGCAATCAGCCCCAGCATTTT
d_call: -
clone_size: once
j_call: TRBJ1-5
v_call: TRBV19

cdr3_aa: CASSSRTSGVIVQYF
cdr3_nt: TGTGCCAGCAGCTCCCGGACTAGCGGGGTAATAGTGCAGTACTTC
d_call: TRBD2
clone_size: once
j_call: TRBJ2-7
v_call: TRBV28

cdr3_aa: CASSLEGSPYEQYF
cdr3_nt: TGCGCCAGCAGCTTGGAGGGTAGCCCCTACGAGCAGTACTTC
d_call: -
clone_size: -
j_call: TRBJ2-7
v_call: TRBV5-1

cdr3_aa: CASSSLGTGDEQYF
cdr3_nt: TGCGCCAGCAGCTCTCTCGGGACAGGGGACGAGCAGTACTTC
d_call: TRBD1
clone_size: -
j_call: TRBJ2-7
v_call: TRBV5-1

cdr3_aa: CASSSPDSNQPQHF
cdr3_nt: TGTGCCAGCAGTTCCCCAGATAGTAATCAGCCCCAGCATTTT
d_call: -
clone_size: -
j_call: TRBJ1-5
v_call: TRBV6-5

cdr3_aa: CATSAWGDYGYTF
cdr3_nt: TGTGCCACCAGCGCCTGGGGGGACTATGGCTACACCTTC
d_call: -
clone_size: many
j_call: TRBJ1-2
v_call: TRBV15

cdr3_aa: CASTLPGSATYEQYF
cdr3_nt: TGTGCCAGCACCCTCCCCGGGTCAGCGACCTACGAGCAGTACTTC
d_call: -
clone_size: -
j_call: TRBJ2-7
v_call: TRBV7-8

cdr3_aa: CASSLFTEGREQYF
cdr3_nt: TGTGCCAGCAGCTTATTTACGGAGGGGCGCGAGCAGTACTTC
d_call: -
clone_size: -
j_call: TRBJ2-7
v_call: TRBV7-9

cdr3_aa: CASSPPGGTNSEQYF
cdr3_nt: TGTGCCAGCTCACCACCCGGCGGGACCAACTCCGAGCAGTACTTC
d_call: -
clone_size: -
j_call: TRBJ2-7
v_call: TRBV18

cdr3_aa: CASSPFSSPNTGELFF
cdr3_nt: TGTGCCAGCAGTCCGTTTTCCAGCCCGAACACCGGGGAGCTGTTTTTT
d_call: -
clone_size: once
j_call: TRBJ2-2
v_call: TRBV27

cdr3_aa: CASSLLTMKGKLFF
cdr3_nt: TGTGCCAGCAGCTTACTGACAATGAAGGGAAAACTGTTTTTT
d_call: -
clone_size: -
j_call: TRBJ1-4
v_call: TRBV7-2

cdr3_aa: CASSPSWRDEQFF
cdr3_nt: TGTGCCAGCTCACCATCGTGGAGGGATGAGCAGTTCTTC
d_call: -
clone_size: -
j_call: TRBJ2-1
v_call: TRBV18

cdr3_aa: CSSTLREGNEQFF
cdr3_nt: TGCAGCTCTACACTACGGGAGGGCAATGAGCAGTTCTTC
d_call: TRBD2
clone_size: -
j_call: TRBJ2-1
v_call: TRBV29-1

cdr3_aa: CAWSLTRLGLASSSEQFF
cdr3_nt: TGTGCCTGGAGTCTAACTCGTCTAGGGCTAGCTTCTTCCAGTGAGCAGTTCTTC
d_call: -
clone_size: -
j_call: TRBJ2-1
v_call: TRBV30

cdr3_aa: CASTERGLAYEQYF
cdr3_nt: TGTGCCAGCACCGAACGGGGGCTGGCCTACGAGCAGTACTTC
d_call: -
clone_size: few
j_call: TRBJ2-7
v_call: TRBV28

cdr3_aa: CASSVAGGRASDTQYF
cdr3_nt: TGTGCCAGCAGCGTAGCCGGCGGGAGGGCGTCAGATACGCAGTATTTT
d_call: TRBD2
clone_size: -
j_call: TRBJ2-3
v_call: TRBV9